This T cell receptor (beta chain) came from a study of T cell repertoires in cytomegalovirus infection. Study-level information: Public TCR beta signatures marked donors with CMV infection and the matching HLA.

This CDR3 contains 16 residues. Germline V lookup: CDR1 MNHEY, CDR2 SVGAGI. Trimming stripped 7 bases from V and 5 bases from J, with 20 bases between. One entry per CDR3 protein, called by TCRdb with MiXCR from the reads. The repertoire has 750,000 to 950,000 distinct CDR3 sequences, about 28% of them found once; the top ten carry roughly 13%. Study results and limitations: The response measured ex vivo was dominated by TCR beta clonotypes (HLA-C-restricted and CMV-specific).

This clonotype was counted between two and nine times. The antigen is not known. The V call is TRBV6-5, the J call TRBJ2-2; D might be TRBD1 (5 bases). The TCR sequence derives from a human donor in good health (CMV status not recorded). Some clones in this sample may be carry-over from other donors' samples. The sample in question was cultured CD8+ T cells from PBMCs, obtained from culture after CMV antigen stimulation. The CDR3: CASTHVTHDSTGELFF. The DNA for the CDR3 is TGTGCCAGCACACACGTCACTCACGACAGTACCGGGGAGCTGTTTTTT.